Below, 23 T cell receptor beta chains from the same sample are listed, as sequenced in a study of a mutant IDH1 vaccine in newly diagnosed glioma. Using immunoSEQ multiplex PCR, the repertoire was profiled, and TCRdb retains in-frame clones only, with some absent. Of about 98,000 clones in the sample, roughly 90% are singletons; the top ten hold under 0.65%. As for time point: baseline, week 1 (first vaccination visit). Treatment specified: pre-vaccination baseline after standard-of-care therapy. Sequenced material: PBMCs, taken from a glioma patient treated with radiotherapy, temozolomide or both. The receptors originated from a woman aged 45-65 years with glioma.

The chain uses TRBV6-1 and TRBJ2-2; 8 bases are shared with TRBD2. CDR1 MNHNS and CDR2 SASEGT come from the germline V gene. The CDR3 totals 16 residues. Germline trimming cut 2 bases from V and 1 base from J; bases unmatched to any gene: 3. CDR3: CASSESGGWNTGELFF. DNA for the CDR3: TGTGCCAGCAGTGAAAGCGGGGGCTGGAACACCGGGGAGCTGTTTTTT.

The V call is TRBV5-6, the J call TRBJ2-5; tentative D call: TRBD1 (7 bases). V dropped 4 bases and J dropped 5 bases, with 18 bases sitting between them. Germline V gives CDR1 SGHDT, CDR2 YYEEEE. The CDR3 extends over 15 amino acids. CDR3 DNA: TGTGCCAGCAGCGATTTGCGGACAGGAGGGGAGACCCAGTACTTC. Its translation is CASSDLRTGGETQYF.

The rearrangement uses TRBV23-1 and TRBJ2-7; TRBD1 matches 7 bases. TRBV23-1 is treated as an ORF (open reading frame) with a function not yet certain. CDR3 size: 14 residues. The V and J ends lost 11 bases and 6 bases, in that order; junction bases with no gene match: 16. CDR3 sequence reads: CAQLLTGIVSEQYF. CDR3 coding DNA: TGCGCCCAACTGTTGACAGGGATAGTCTCCGAGCAGTACTTC.

The chain joins TRBV28 to TRBJ1-4, with 9 positions matching TRBD1. The CDR3 sequence is 15 residues long. CDR1 and CDR2 (germline): MDHEN, SYDVKM. V trimming: 4 bases; J trimming: 8 bases; junction bases outside the gene matches: 8. In DNA, the CDR3 is TGTGCCAGCAGTTCAACAGGGGGCTATCAAGAAAAACTGTTTTTT. This encodes CASSSTGGYQEKLFF.

This clone was seen once. The chain links TRBV7-9 to TRBJ2-7, with D possibly TRBD1 on 5 matching bases. This CDR3 has 15 amino acids. Trimming removed 1 base at V and 4 bases at J, with 14 bases between. Germline CDR1 is SEHNR and CDR2 is FQNEAQ (reference sequence). DNA of the CDR3: TGTGCCAGCAGCTTAGGTTCTGGCAGGGCTTACGAGCAGTACTTC. Its translation is CASSLGSGRAYEQYF.

This clone was picked up a small number of times. CDR3 amino acids: CASSEDGLNTEAFF. The CDR3 DNA sequence: TGTGCCAGCAGTGAAGATGGGTTGAACACTGAAGCTTTCTTT. The gene calls are TRBV2 and TRBJ1-1; D remains unclear. The CDR3 spans 14 residues. V lost 1 base and J 0 bases, leaving 6 bases between the germline ends. CDR1 is SNHLY and CDR2 is FYNNEI in the germline V gene.

J is TRBJ1-5 and V is TRBV7-2, with a weak D call TRBD1 (5 bases). Germline-derived CDR1 and CDR2 are SGHTA and FQGNSA. The CDR3 covers 16 residues. Trimming cost V 5 bases and J 5 bases, with 19 bases left between them. The CDR3, as DNA: TGTGCCAGCAGCCACAACGACAGCCCTACGGATCAGCCCCAGCATTTT. It codes for CASSHNDSPTDQPQHF.

The J gene is TRBJ2-7, the V gene TRBV6-5, with D unclear. The CDR3 is 16 amino acids. The germline CDR1 and CDR2 sequences are MNHEY and SVGAGI. Trimming pared 2 bases from V and 3 bases from J, leaving 17 bases between. CDR3 in DNA: TGTGCCAGCAGTTACGACTCGGGTCAGCCTAACTACGAGCAGTACTTC. Encoded protein: CASSYDSGQPNYEQYF.

The J gene is TRBJ1-5, the V gene TRBV2; 9 bases agree with TRBD1. J lost 3 bases, V lost 6 bases, and 9 bases had no gene match. Germline-derived CDR1 and CDR2 are SNHLY and FYNNEI. The CDR3 runs to 16 residues. CDR3 amino acids: CASSITRDRANQPQHF. Here the CDR3 DNA reads TGTGCCAGCAGCATAACCCGGGACAGGGCCAATCAGCCCCAGCATTTT.

The table lists this clone with a count of one. The rearrangement joins TRBV6-6 to TRBJ2-1, with D unresolved. The CDR3 is made up of 12 amino acids. V lost 4 bases to trimming and J lost 4 bases, with 5 bases between them. Germline CDR1 MNHNY, CDR2 SVGAGI (reference sequence). In DNA, the CDR3 is TGTGCCAGCAGTTCCCAATACAATGAGCAGTTCTTC. This sequence encodes CASSSQYNEQFF.

This chain connects TRBV28 to TRBJ1-2; possibly TRBD1 for D (5 bases). Trimming removed 4 bases at V and 4 bases at J, with 13 bases between. CDR3 length: 14 amino acids. Per the germline V gene, CDR1 is MDHEN and CDR2 is SYDVKM. CDR3 coding DNA: TGTGCCAGCAGTTCGACGACAGCGCTCTATGGCTACACCTTC. It yields the protein CASSSTTALYGYTF.

The rearrangement joins TRBV7-9 to TRBJ2-1; possibly TRBD2 for D (5 bases). The ends were cut back, 11 bases at V and 8 bases at J, with 10 bases in the middle. The germline V gene encodes CDR1 SEHNR and CDR2 FQNEAQ (reference sequence). This CDR3 spans 10 amino acids. CDR3 DNA sequence: TGTGCCGCGGAGGATTATGAGCAGTTCTTC. This gives the protein CAAEDYEQFF.

V and J are TRBV6-5 and TRBJ2-7, with D possibly TRBD2 on 6 matching bases. Per germline, CDR1 MNHEY and CDR2 SVGAGI. The CDR3 is 14 residues long. Trimming removed 6 bases from V and 7 bases from J, with 19 bases in between. CDR3 in amino acids: CASRRDLATQEQYF. CDR3 in DNA: TGTGCCAGCAGAAGGGACTTAGCCACCCAGGAGCAGTACTTC.

CDR3 sequence: CSVGQGTDYEQYF. CDR3 coding DNA: TGCAGCGTTGGCCAAGGGACGGACTACGAGCAGTACTTC. This rearrangement joins TRBV29-1 to TRBJ2-7; either TRBD1 or TRBD2 may fit D (5 bases each). This CDR3 region has 13 residues. Germline assignment: CDR1 SQVTM and CDR2 ANQGSEA. V was shortened by 4 bases and J by 3 bases, with 13 bases between the two germline ends.

The chain joins TRBV7-3 to TRBJ1-1; 10 bases map to TRBD1. The ends lost 3 bases at V and 4 bases at J; junction bases unmatched: 5. CDR1 is SGHTA and CDR2 is FQGTGA in the germline V gene. The CDR3 loop spans 15 amino acids. The CDR3, as DNA: TGTGCCAGCAGCTTGCGCGGGACAGGGGTCACTGAAGCTTTCTTT. It encodes CASSLRGTGVTEAFF.

This clone was seen a single time. V usage is TRBV5-6 and J usage is TRBJ1-1; D might be TRBD1 (6 bases). The CDR3 extends over 14 amino acids. Trimming stripped 0 bases from V and 4 bases from J, with 10 bases between. CDR1 and CDR2 from the germline V gene are SGHDT and YYEEEE. The CDR3 nucleotides are TGTGCCAGCAGCTTGGCGGGGGGGGCCACTGAAGCTTTCTTT. Translated, it gives CASSLAGGATEAFF.

This clone was counted a few times. The chain links TRBV9 to TRBJ1-6, with a possible D match to TRBD1 (6 bases). V was trimmed by 2 bases and J by 8 bases, leaving 11 bases between them. The germline gives CDR1 SGDLS, CDR2 YYNGEE. The CDR3 is 14 amino acids. CDR3 coding DNA: TGTGCCAGCAGCGTTAAGGACAGTCATTCACCCCTCCACTTT. Amino acids: CASSVKDSHSPLHF.

V is TRBV5-8 and J is TRBJ2-3; D is perhaps TRBD2 (6 bases). The ends were cut back, 4 bases at V and 4 bases at J, with 13 bases in the middle. CDR3 length: 14 residues. Germline assignment: CDR1 SGHTS and CDR2 YDEGEE. The CDR3 DNA sequence: TGTGCCAGCAGCGGCGGAGGGTCCGCAGATACGCAGTATTTT. It translates to CASSGGGSADTQYF.

This clone was observed a single time. V usage is TRBV29-1 and J usage is TRBJ1-3; weak D call: TRBD1 (5 bases). Germline V gene lookup returns CDR1 SQVTM and CDR2 ANQGSEA. Trimming cost V 6 bases and J 4 bases, with 19 bases left between them. The CDR3 consists of 15 residues. The CDR3 loop is CSVIPGLAGGNTIYF. CDR3 sequence (DNA): TGCAGCGTAATACCGGGGCTCGCGGGAGGAAACACCATATATTTT.

The chain carries TRBV19 and TRBJ2-1; no clear D. The CDR3 is 14 residues long. The germline V and J ends were trimmed by 2 bases and 1 base, with 6 bases remaining between them. Germline CDR1 reads LNHDA; CDR2 reads SQIVND (reference sequence). The CDR3 region has the DNA TGTGCCAGTAGTATACTGGATTCCTACAATGAGCAGTTCTTC. Amino acid sequence: CASSILDSYNEQFF.

The CDR3 nucleotides read TGCGCCAGCAGCTTAAGCTCTGGACAGACTAATGAAAAACTGTTTTTT. It encodes CASSLSSGQTNEKLFF. The chain has TRBV5-1 and TRBJ1-4; TRBD1 is a possible D gene (6 bases). Looked up from germline, CDR1 is SGHRS and CDR2 is YFSETQ. V shed 2 bases and J shed 2 bases, with 13 bases lying between them. The CDR3 runs to 16 residues.

The chain carries TRBV27 and TRBJ2-3, with TRBD2 matching over 8 bases. The V segment lost 4 bases and the J segment 5 bases; nucleotides outside the gene matches: 8. This CDR3 is 15 amino acids long. The germline V gene has CDR1 MNHEY and CDR2 SMNVEV (reference sequence). The CDR3 nucleotides are TGTGCCAGCAGTTCTCTCGGACTAGCCGGAGATACGCAGTATTTT. Its translation: CASSSLGLAGDTQYF.

This chain joins TRBV7-8 and TRBJ2-7; D is perhaps TRBD2 (5 bases). The CDR3 runs 22 residues. Germline V gene data show CDR1 as SGHVS and CDR2 as FQNEAQ. V was shortened by 0 bases and J by 1 base, with 31 bases between the two germline ends. CDR3 nucleotide sequence: TGTGCCAGCAGCTTAGCCCTCGGGCCGGTCTCGACACTAGAAACCCAATCCTACGAGCAGTACTTC. This encodes CASSLALGPVSTLETQSYEQYF.